Listed below are T cell receptor beta chains from one sample, sequenced in a study of post-analysis software for immune sequencing data. One entry per CDR3 protein results from TCRdb running MiXCR on the PCR reads. This table has about 820,000 distinct CDR3 sequences, roughly 50% appearing once. The sequenced sample was blood. Receptors originate from a girl between 5 and 17 years old with multiple sclerosis. CDR3s include the opening cysteine and the closing phenylalanine or tryptophan. D genes are given only for firm matches. Only some rows state a clone size, as once, few, many or a class for expanded clones.

CDR3nt: TGTGCCAGCAAGACGACGGGGGGACTAGGGACCTACAATGAGCAGTTCTTC
CDR3aa: CASKTTGGLGTYNEQFF
d_gene: TRBD2
j_gene: TRBJ2-1
v_gene: TRBV2
abundance: NA

CDR3nt: TGCAGCGTTAGCCAGAGCTACAATGAGCAGTACTTC
CDR3aa: CSVSQSYNEQYF
d_gene: NA
j_gene: TRBJ2-5
v_gene: TRBV29-1
abundance: NA

CDR3nt: TGTGCCAGCAGTTCGGGTGGACAGGGAGGTAGCACAGATACGCAGTATTTT
CDR3aa: CASSSGGQGGSTDTQYF
d_gene: TRBD1
j_gene: TRBJ2-3
v_gene: TRBV6-6
abundance: NA

CDR3nt: TGCAGCGTTGCGTGGACAGGCCAAGAGACCCAGTACTTC
CDR3aa: CSVAWTGQETQYF
d_gene: TRBD1
j_gene: TRBJ2-5
v_gene: TRBV29-1
abundance: few

CDR3nt: TGTGCCAGCAGTTTATCGATCAACACTGAAGCTTTCTTT
CDR3aa: CASSLSINTEAFF
d_gene: NA
j_gene: TRBJ1-1
v_gene: TRBV27
abundance: NA

CDR3nt: TGTGCCAGCATCCCTTTTGGAAGGTTTTGGTGTGAGCAGTACTTC
CDR3aa: CASIPFGRFWCEQYF
d_gene: NA
j_gene: TRBJ2-5
v_gene: TRBV6-6
abundance: NA

CDR3nt: TGTGCCAGCTCACCCTTGGGACAGAGACTAGCCAAAAACATTCAGTACTTC
CDR3aa: CASSPLGQRLAKNIQYF
d_gene: TRBD1
j_gene: TRBJ2-4
v_gene: TRBV18
abundance: NA

CDR3nt: TGCGCCAGCAGCTCGGTGGGGGGAATCGGCACAGATACGCAGTATTTT
CDR3aa: CASSSVGGIGTDTQYF
d_gene: NA
j_gene: TRBJ2-3
v_gene: TRBV5-1
abundance: NA

CDR3nt: TGTGCCAGCAGCCTGCGAAGCGGACTAGCGGGGGGATGGCTCCACAATGAGCAGTTCTTC
CDR3aa: CASSLRSGLAGGWLHNEQFF
d_gene: TRBD2
j_gene: TRBJ2-1
v_gene: TRBV11-2
abundance: NA

CDR3nt: TGTGCCAGCAGCCGTAGAGGGGGCCCCAGCGATGAGCAGTTCTTC
CDR3aa: CASSRRGGPSDEQFF
d_gene: TRBD1
j_gene: TRBJ2-1
v_gene: TRBV7-9
abundance: few

CDR3nt: TGCAGCGGAGGGGGAAAAAACACAGATACGCAGTATTTT
CDR3aa: CSGGGKNTDTQYF
d_gene: NA
j_gene: TRBJ2-3
v_gene: TRBV29-1
abundance: NA

CDR3nt: TGCGCCAGCACCGAGGCAGTAAGGGCGCCCGGGGTCCTGACTTTC
CDR3aa: CASTEAVRAPGVLTF
d_gene: NA
j_gene: TRBJ2-6
v_gene: TRBV5-1
abundance: NA

CDR3nt: TGTGCCAGCAGTTTATCTTCTCGGGTAGCCTACGAGCAGTACTTC
CDR3aa: CASSLSSRVAYEQYF
d_gene: NA
j_gene: TRBJ2-7
v_gene: TRBV27
abundance: few

CDR3nt: TGTGCCAGCAGCCCCCTCCTAGCGGGAGTGCAAACCGGGGAGCTGTTTTTT
CDR3aa: CASSPLLAGVQTGELFF
d_gene: TRBD2
j_gene: TRBJ2-2
v_gene: TRBV5-6
abundance: NA

CDR3nt: TGTGCCAGCAGCCAAGTGTCAGGACTAGCGGGAGGTGAGCAGTTCTTC
CDR3aa: CASSQVSGLAGGEQFF
d_gene: TRBD2
j_gene: TRBJ2-1
v_gene: TRBV3-1
abundance: NA

CDR3nt: TGTGCCAGCTCCCGCCCGGGACAGCAGTACGAGCAGTACTTC
CDR3aa: CASSRPGQQYEQYF
d_gene: TRBD1
j_gene: TRBJ2-7
v_gene: TRBV18
abundance: few

CDR3nt: TGCGCCAGCAGCTTGTACGAGACTAGCGGATTAAAAAACATTCAGTACTTC
CDR3aa: CASSLYETSGLKNIQYF
d_gene: TRBD2
j_gene: TRBJ2-4
v_gene: TRBV5-1
abundance: NA

CDR3nt: TGTGCCAGCAGCTCCACCGGGACCGAGTACGAGCAGTACTTC
CDR3aa: CASSSTGTEYEQYF
d_gene: NA
j_gene: TRBJ2-7
v_gene: TRBV7-9
abundance: few

CDR3nt: TGCAGCGTCTCACCGGCGGTCCAAGAGACCCAGTACTTC
CDR3aa: CSVSPAVQETQYF
d_gene: NA
j_gene: TRBJ2-5
v_gene: TRBV29-1
abundance: once

CDR3nt: TGTGCCAGCAGCCCACGGGGGCAGGGGGCAAACTACGAGCAGTACTTC
CDR3aa: CASSPRGQGANYEQYF
d_gene: TRBD1
j_gene: TRBJ2-7
v_gene: TRBV7-6
abundance: NA

CDR3nt: TGTGCCTGGGGTTCCAACAGGGGCAGCGAGCAGTACTTC
CDR3aa: CAWGSNRGSEQYF
d_gene: TRBD1
j_gene: TRBJ2-7
v_gene: TRBV30
abundance: NA

CDR3nt: TGCAGTGCCGGATATGGGGGCAGCGGGAGCGGGGAGACCCAGTACTTC
CDR3aa: CSAGYGGSGSGETQYF
d_gene: TRBD2
j_gene: TRBJ2-5
v_gene: TRBV20-1
abundance: few

CDR3nt: TGCGCCAGCAGCAAGGGACAGGCCGCGCTTAACTATGGCTACACCTTC
CDR3aa: CASSKGQAALNYGYTF
d_gene: TRBD1
j_gene: TRBJ1-2
v_gene: TRBV5-1
abundance: NA

CDR3nt: TGTGCCAGCAGAGAACGGGGTCACGGGGAGCGGTTTTTT
CDR3aa: CASRERGHGERFF
d_gene: NA
j_gene: TRBJ2-2
v_gene: TRBV12-3/TRBV12-4
abundance: once

CDR3nt: TGCGCCAGCAGCTTGGCCGAGGACAGTTTCGGCACTGAAGCTTTCTTT
CDR3aa: CASSLAEDSFGTEAFF
d_gene: NA
j_gene: TRBJ1-1
v_gene: TRBV5-1
abundance: NA

CDR3nt: TGCGCCAGCAGCCAAGGTGGGGCCCGGAACACTGAAGCTTTCTTT
CDR3aa: CASSQGGARNTEAFF
d_gene: NA
j_gene: TRBJ1-1
v_gene: TRBV5-1
abundance: NA

CDR3nt: TGTGCCAGCAGTTCGACTAGCGGGAGTGGACAAGAGACCCAGTACTTC
CDR3aa: CASSSTSGSGQETQYF
d_gene: TRBD2
j_gene: TRBJ2-5
v_gene: TRBV12-3/TRBV12-4
abundance: NA

CDR3nt: TGTGCCAGCAGTTACTCTTCCGGGGCTTCCTACGAGCAGTACTTC
CDR3aa: CASSYSSGASYEQYF
d_gene: NA
j_gene: TRBJ2-7
v_gene: TRBV6-5
abundance: NA

CDR3nt: TGCGCCAGCAGCCCGGAGGAGGGTGTCGAAGCTTTCTTT
CDR3aa: CASSPEEGVEAFF
d_gene: NA
j_gene: TRBJ1-1
v_gene: TRBV4-1
abundance: NA

CDR3nt: TGTGCCAGCAGGGAGGTCTACGGGCAGTACTTC
CDR3aa: CASREVYGQYF
d_gene: NA
j_gene: TRBJ2-4
v_gene: TRBV25-1
abundance: once

CDR3nt: TGTGCCAGCAGTCTAGGGAGATATGGCTACACCTTC
CDR3aa: CASSLGRYGYTF
d_gene: NA
j_gene: TRBJ1-2
v_gene: TRBV12-3/TRBV12-4
abundance: NA

CDR3nt: TGCAGTGCTAGCTTGCGGGGGGGAGAGACCCAGTACTTC
CDR3aa: CSASLRGGETQYF
d_gene: TRBD2
j_gene: TRBJ2-5
v_gene: TRBV20-1
abundance: few

CDR3nt: TGCAGTGCTAGAGATCCTGGGGGCCGCCATCAGCCCCAGCATTTT
CDR3aa: CSARDPGGRHQPQHF
d_gene: NA
j_gene: TRBJ1-5
v_gene: TRBV20-1
abundance: NA

CDR3nt: TGCGCCAGCAGCCAACCGATAAGTTCGGAGACCCAGTACTTC
CDR3aa: CASSQPISSETQYF
d_gene: NA
j_gene: TRBJ2-5
v_gene: TRBV4-1
abundance: few

CDR3nt: TGTGCCAGCAGTCGGGAGGGGCTAACTCTCTACGAGCAGTACTTC
CDR3aa: CASSREGLTLYEQYF
d_gene: TRBD2
j_gene: TRBJ2-7
v_gene: TRBV12-3/TRBV12-4
abundance: few

CDR3nt: TGCGCCAGCAGCTTGGTACCCCTAGCGGCCTCCTACAATGAGCAGTTCTTC
CDR3aa: CASSLVPLAASYNEQFF
d_gene: TRBD2
j_gene: TRBJ2-1
v_gene: TRBV5-1
abundance: few

CDR3nt: TGTGCCAGCAGTTTCAACGGGAACGCCCCATCGGGGAGGATGAACACTGAAGCTTTCTTT
CDR3aa: CASSFNGNAPSGRMNTEAFF
d_gene: NA
j_gene: TRBJ1-1
v_gene: TRBV12-3/TRBV12-4
abundance: NA

CDR3nt: TGTGCCAGCTCGAGGGGGCCTCACAATGAGCAGTTCTTC
CDR3aa: CASSRGPHNEQFF
d_gene: TRBD1
j_gene: TRBJ2-1
v_gene: TRBV11-2
abundance: NA

CDR3nt: TGTGCCAGCAGCCTGATTGCCCTCACCGGGGAGCTGTTTTTT
CDR3aa: CASSLIALTGELFF
d_gene: NA
j_gene: TRBJ2-2
v_gene: TRBV7-2
abundance: few

CDR3nt: TGTGCCACCCTGACAGGCCTTAACTATGGCTACACCTTC
CDR3aa: CATLTGLNYGYTF
d_gene: NA
j_gene: TRBJ1-2
v_gene: TRBV6-1
abundance: NA

CDR3nt: TGCAGCGTGGAAACAGGGGGGCCCTCCTACGAGCAGTACTTC
CDR3aa: CSVETGGPSYEQYF
d_gene: TRBD1
j_gene: TRBJ2-7
v_gene: TRBV29-1
abundance: NA

CDR3nt: TGTGCCAGCAGCTTAATAAGACTCCTAGCGCCGGGGGGCCAAGAGACCCAGTACTTC
CDR3aa: CASSLIRLLAPGGQETQYF
d_gene: TRBD2
j_gene: TRBJ2-5
v_gene: TRBV7-2
abundance: few

CDR3nt: TGTGCGACGAAAGGGAGCTCCTACAATGAGCAGTTCTTC
CDR3aa: CATKGSSYNEQFF
d_gene: NA
j_gene: TRBJ2-1
v_gene: TRBV27
abundance: NA

CDR3nt: TGTGCCAGCAGACTACAGGGGGCCGGCACTGAAGCTTTCTTT
CDR3aa: CASRLQGAGTEAFF
d_gene: TRBD1
j_gene: TRBJ1-1
v_gene: TRBV27
abundance: NA

CDR3nt: TGCGCCAGCAGCGCCATGGGACGGTCCTATGGCTACACCTTC
CDR3aa: CASSAMGRSYGYTF
d_gene: NA
j_gene: TRBJ1-2
v_gene: TRBV5-1
abundance: NA

CDR3nt: TGTGCCAGCAGTGAGCAGGGAGGTTCTGCCGAGCAGTACTTC
CDR3aa: CASSEQGGSAEQYF
d_gene: NA
j_gene: TRBJ2-7
v_gene: TRBV25-1
abundance: NA

CDR3nt: TGCGCCAGCAGCGACCTCCTAGCGGGAGAAGGTGAGCAGTACTTC
CDR3aa: CASSDLLAGEGEQYF
d_gene: TRBD2
j_gene: TRBJ2-4
v_gene: TRBV5-1
abundance: NA

CDR3nt: TGCAGCGCCGGGCTCGGGGCCCAAGAGACCCAGTACTTC
CDR3aa: CSAGLGAQETQYF
d_gene: NA
j_gene: TRBJ2-5
v_gene: TRBV29-1
abundance: NA

CDR3nt: TGTGCCAGCGGCGCGCAAGGGGGCACAGATACGCAGTATTTT
CDR3aa: CASGAQGGTDTQYF
d_gene: NA
j_gene: TRBJ2-3
v_gene: TRBV3-1
abundance: NA

CDR3nt: TGTGCCATCAGGCTAGCGGGGGGGCCTGACTACGAGCAGTACTTC
CDR3aa: CAIRLAGGPDYEQYF
d_gene: TRBD2
j_gene: TRBJ2-7
v_gene: TRBV10-3
abundance: few

CDR3nt: TGCAGCGTTGGACTGCAGGCAGATACGCAGTATTTT
CDR3aa: CSVGLQADTQYF
d_gene: NA
j_gene: TRBJ2-3
v_gene: TRBV29-1
abundance: NA

CDR3nt: TGCAGTGCTCGCGGGACTAGCGGGAGGATGTCCTACGAGCAGTACTTC
CDR3aa: CSARGTSGRMSYEQYF
d_gene: TRBD2
j_gene: TRBJ2-7
v_gene: TRBV20-1
abundance: NA

CDR3nt: TGTGCCTGGAGTGTACCTAGCGGCCTCACAGATACGCAGTATTTT
CDR3aa: CAWSVPSGLTDTQYF
d_gene: TRBD2
j_gene: TRBJ2-3
v_gene: TRBV30
abundance: NA

CDR3nt: TGCGCCAGCAGCAGTGGACTAGCGGGAGACTACGAGCAGTACTTC
CDR3aa: CASSSGLAGDYEQYF
d_gene: TRBD2
j_gene: TRBJ2-7
v_gene: TRBV5-1
abundance: NA

CDR3nt: TGTGCCTGGAACCGGAATGTGAGGACAGATACGCAGTATTTT
CDR3aa: CAWNRNVRTDTQYF
d_gene: NA
j_gene: TRBJ2-3
v_gene: TRBV30
abundance: NA

CDR3nt: TGTGCCAGCAGTTTGGCGGGGGGGAAAGGCCCTCAAGAGACCCAGTACTTC
CDR3aa: CASSLAGGKGPQETQYF
d_gene: TRBD2
j_gene: TRBJ2-5
v_gene: TRBV6-4
abundance: few

CDR3nt: TGTGCCAGCAGGCGGACAGGGGCAAGGCTAGCGGGCGAGACCCAGTACTTC
CDR3aa: CASRRTGARLAGETQYF
d_gene: NA
j_gene: TRBJ2-5
v_gene: TRBV27
abundance: NA

CDR3nt: TGCAGCGTTGCTGGACAGATGGTCATTGAAGCTTTCTTT
CDR3aa: CSVAGQMVIEAFF
d_gene: NA
j_gene: TRBJ1-1
v_gene: TRBV29-1
abundance: few